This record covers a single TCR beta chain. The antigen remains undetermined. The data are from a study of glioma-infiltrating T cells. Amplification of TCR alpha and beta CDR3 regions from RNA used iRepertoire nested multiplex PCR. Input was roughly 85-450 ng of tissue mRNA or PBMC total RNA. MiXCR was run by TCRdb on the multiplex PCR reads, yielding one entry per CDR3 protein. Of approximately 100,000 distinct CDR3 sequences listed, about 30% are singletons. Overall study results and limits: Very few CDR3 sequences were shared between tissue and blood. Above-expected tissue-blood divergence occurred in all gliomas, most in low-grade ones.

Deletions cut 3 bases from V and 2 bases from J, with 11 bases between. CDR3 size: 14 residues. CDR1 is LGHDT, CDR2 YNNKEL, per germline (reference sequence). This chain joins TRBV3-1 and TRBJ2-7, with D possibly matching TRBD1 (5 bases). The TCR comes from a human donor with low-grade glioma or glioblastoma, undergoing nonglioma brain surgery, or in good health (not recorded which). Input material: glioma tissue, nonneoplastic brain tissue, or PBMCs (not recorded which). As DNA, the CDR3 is TGTGCCAGCAGCCAGTCAGACAGTCCCTACGAGCAGTACTTC. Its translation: CASSQSDSPYEQYF.